This entry lists 27 T cell receptor beta chains sequenced from one sample in a study of CD8+ T cells in alopecia areata. Treatment meaning: oral pan-JAK inhibitor, 5-10 mg twice daily. Reverse transcription of extracted RNA yielded cDNA, which provided the sequencing template. Sequencing used immunoSEQ multiplex PCR; TCRdb keeps in-frame clones, though not all of them. The sample yields about 180,000 clones, 53% seen once. This specimen consisted of CD8+ T cells sorted from blood, obtained at week 24, from a patient treated with tofacitinib. All receptors come from a human donor with alopecia areata.

This clone was found a few times. This chain links TRBV4-3 with TRBJ1-1; TRBD1 might be the D (5 bases). Germline V gene sequence: CDR1 LGHNA, CDR2 YSLEER. The CDR3 spans 17 residues. The V end was cut by 0 bases, the J end by 2 bases, with 16 bases between. The CDR3 is CASSQDEGGGENTEAFF. Written as DNA, the CDR3 is TGCGCCAGCAGCCAAGACGAAGGCGGGGGAGAAAACACTGAAGCTTTCTTT.

The chain uses TRBV27 and TRBJ2-4; D gene uncertain. Germline loops: CDR1 MNHEY, CDR2 SMNVEV (reference sequence). Trimming took 6 bases from V and 0 from J, leaving 9 bases between them. The CDR3 has 14 amino acids. In DNA form, the CDR3 reads TGTGCCAGCAGCCCTGACCTAGCCAAAAACATTCAGTACTTC. Amino acids: CASSPDLAKNIQYF.

V gene TRBV15 combines with J gene TRBJ1-5; TRBD1 agrees at 7 bases. The germline gives CDR1 LNHNV, CDR2 YYDKDF (reference sequence). The CDR3 extends over 16 amino acids. V gave up 4 bases and J gave up 7 bases; unmatched junction bases: 13. Here the CDR3 reads CATSTPGGGRWQPQHF. The CDR3 nucleotides are TGTGCCACCAGCACCCCAGGGGGGGGTAGGTGGCAGCCCCAGCATTTT. The whole variable domain, remainder taken from reference TRBV15 and TRBJ1-5, is DAMVIQNPRYQVTQFGKPVTLSCSQTLNHNVMYWYQQKSSQAPKLLFHYYDKDFNNEADTPDNFQSRRPNTSFCFLDIRSPGLGDTAMYLCATSTPGGGRWQPQHFGDGTRLSIL.

This rearrangement joins TRBV5-6 to TRBJ2-5; no clear D gene. Germline-derived CDR1 and CDR2 are SGHDT and YYEEEE. Deletions cut 4 bases from V and 4 bases from J, with 8 bases between. The CDR3 extends over 12 amino acids. The CDR3 bases are TGTGCCAGCAGCAGAAGATCAGAGACCCAGTACTTC. It encodes CASSRRSETQYF.

The chain couples TRBV29-1 to TRBJ2-3; tentatively, D is TRBD1 or TRBD2 (6 bases each). Trimming cost V 1 base and J 2 bases, with 13 bases left between them. Germline CDR1 SQVTM, CDR2 ANQGSEA. The length of the CDR3 is 15 residues. CDR3 in amino acids: CSVEVEGGNTDTQYF. The CDR3 nucleotides read TGCAGCGTTGAAGTGGAGGGGGGTAACACAGATACGCAGTATTTT.

The chain combines TRBV5-1 with TRBJ2-3; possibly TRBD1 for D (6 bases). Germline assignment: CDR1 SGHRS and CDR2 YFSETQ. The length of the CDR3 is 15 residues. V was shortened by 4 bases and J by 2 bases, with 14 bases between the two germline ends. In DNA form, the CDR3 reads TGCGCCAGCAGCACCGGGGACATCTCCACAGATACGCAGTATTTT. It is translated as CASSTGDISTDTQYF.

The J gene is TRBJ1-2, the V gene TRBV27; tentative D call: TRBD1 (6 bases). Germline assignment: CDR1 MNHEY and CDR2 SMNVEV (reference sequence). This CDR3 has 15 amino acids. V was trimmed by 2 bases and J by 8 bases, leaving 18 bases between them. CDR3 sequence (DNA): TGTGCCAGCAGTTTAACGGGACAACCCTCCGGCGGCTACACCTTC. Translated: CASSLTGQPSGGYTF.

The chain employs TRBV29-1 and TRBJ2-7, with 11 bases identical to TRBD2. The CDR3 is 15 residues long. V dropped 2 bases and J dropped 3; count of bases not matched to a gene: 6. Germline V gene lookup returns CDR1 SQVTM and CDR2 ANQGSEA. The CDR3 DNA reads TGCAGCGTTGAACCATCGACTAGCGGGGACTACGAGCAGTACTTC. Protein product: CSVEPSTSGDYEQYF.

This clone was counted between two and nine times. This sequence joins TRBV10-3 and TRBJ2-7, with D uncertain. With 6 bases removed from V and 3 bases from J, the gap between germline ends came to 6 bases. Germline V gene lookup returns CDR1 ENHRY and CDR2 SYGVKD. The CDR3 extends over 11 amino acids. The CDR3 region is CAISPNYEQYF. CDR3 nucleotide sequence: TGTGCCATCAGCCCTAACTACGAGCAGTACTTC.

This sequence joins TRBV7-8 and TRBJ1-2; maybe TRBD1 (5 bases). Germline lookup yields CDR1 SGHVS and CDR2 FQNEAQ. The CDR3 has 15 residues. V was trimmed by 4 bases and J by 0 bases, leaving 12 bases between them. CDR3 residues: CASSSGMTANYGYTF. DNA of the CDR3: TGTGCCAGCAGCTCCGGTATGACAGCTAACTATGGCTACACCTTC.

This clone has more than one count but fewer than ten. The rearrangement uses TRBV21-1 and TRBJ1-5. TRBV21-1 is listed as a pseudogene. The CDR3 runs 11 residues. The CDR3 DNA reads TGTGCCAGCAGCAATGACCAGCCCCAGCATTTT. Amino acid sequence: CASSNDQPQHF.

This clone has only a few counts. This chain uses TRBV19 with TRBJ1-1, with D perhaps TRBD1 (6 bases). CDR3 length: 13 amino acids. V was pared by 8 bases and J by 6 bases, with 16 bases between. The germline V gene has CDR1 LNHDA and CDR2 SQIVND (reference sequence). The CDR3 here is CASFRGRGPEAFF. CDR3 nucleotides: TGTGCCAGTTTTCGGGGACGGGGGCCTGAAGCTTTCTTT.

At least ten counts were recorded for this clone. The chain couples TRBV9 to TRBJ2-3; D not resolved. There are 13 residues in the CDR3. Looked up from germline, CDR1 is SGDLS and CDR2 is YYNGEE. Trimming cost V 2 bases and J 0 bases, with 4 bases left between them. In DNA, the CDR3 is TGTGCCAGCAGCGTTAGTAGCACAGATACGCAGTATTTT. Translated, it gives CASSVSSTDTQYF.

A few counts support this clone. The chain combines TRBV25-1 with TRBJ1-1, with D uncertain. Trimming took 6 bases from V and 0 from J, leaving 2 bases between them. Germline assignment: CDR1 MGHDK and CDR2 SYGVNS. CDR3 length: 11 residues. CDR3 protein: CASSVNTEAFF. As DNA, the CDR3 is TGTGCCAGCAGCGTGAACACTGAAGCTTTCTTT.

This chain connects TRBV15 to TRBJ2-3, with TRBD2 identical over 10 bases. Unmatched junction bases numbered 5, after V lost 8 bases and J lost 3 bases. The CDR3 sequence is 14 residues long. Germline V lookup: CDR1 LNHNV, CDR2 YYDKDF (reference sequence). For the CDR3, the DNA is TGTGCCACCCGGACTAGCGGAAGAACAGATACGCAGTATTTT. The encoded protein is CATRTSGRTDTQYF.

In regard to this clone: Within the sample, other DNA sequences also encode this same CDR3. The CDR3 loop reads CASSQDRAGSGANVLTF. In nucleotides, the CDR3 is TGCGCCAGCAGCCAGGACAGGGCGGGCTCTGGGGCCAACGTCCTGACTTTC. The chain couples TRBV4-3 to TRBJ2-6; TRBD1 matches at 8 bases. In germline, CDR1 is LGHNA, CDR2 YSLEER. J lost 0 bases, V lost 3 bases, and 4 bases had no gene match. CDR3 length: 17 residues.

This chain connects TRBV9 to TRBJ1-2; 10 bases agree with TRBD1. After removal of 4 bases from V and 6 bases from J, the junction contained 3 bases not matched to a gene. CDR3 length: 13 residues. Per germline, CDR1 SGDLS and CDR2 YYNGEE. CDR3 in amino acids: CASSSGQGNGYTF. CDR3 in DNA: TGTGCCAGCAGCTCGGGACAGGGGAATGGCTACACCTTC.

The CDR3 nucleotides read TGTGCCAGCAGTTCTGACAGAAAAAATCAGCCCCAGCATTTT. Its protein is CASSSDRKNQPQHF. V gene TRBV27 combines with J gene TRBJ1-5; maybe TRBD1 (5 bases). This CDR3 comprises 14 residues. Trimming took 4 bases from V and 4 from J, leaving 11 bases between them. Germline CDR1 and CDR2: MNHEY and SMNVEV (reference sequence).

This chain joins TRBV6-5 and TRBJ2-7; 7 positions match TRBD1. The CDR3 spans 13 residues. Trimming removed 8 bases from V and 0 bases from J; junction bases left unmatched: 4. Germline assignment: CDR1 MNHEY and CDR2 SVGAGI. CDR3 sequence reads: CASWDSFSYEQYF. CDR3 sequence (DNA): TGTGCCAGCTGGGACAGCTTCTCCTACGAGCAGTACTTC.

This clone was seen more than once but under ten times. The CDR3 bases are TGTGCCAGCAGCTTAAGGGACGGGGTGAACACCGGGGAGCTGTTTTTT. Translating it yields CASSLRDGVNTGELFF. This chain links TRBV7-8 with TRBJ2-2; D may correspond to TRBD1 or TRBD2 (5 bases each). V dropped 2 bases and J dropped 1 base, with 11 bases sitting between them. Germline-derived CDR1 and CDR2 are SGHVS and FQNEAQ. The CDR3 spans 16 residues.

This chain connects TRBV4-3 to TRBJ2-2; the match to TRBD1 covers 8 bases. CDR1 LGHNA and CDR2 YSLEER come from the germline V gene. V shed 4 bases, J shed 1 base, and the junction held 2 bases outside the gene matches. The CDR3 spans 15 residues. The CDR3 protein is CASSPDRGNTGELFF. The CDR3 DNA sequence: TGCGCCAGCAGCCCCGACAGGGGGAACACCGGGGAGCTGTTTTTT.

V is TRBV4-3 and J is TRBJ2-3; no firm D call. The CDR3 totals 16 residues. The V gene lost 0 bases and the J gene lost 6 bases, with 16 bases spanning the gap. The germline V gene encodes CDR1 LGHNA and CDR2 YSLEER. The CDR3 sequence: CASSQDTFPPVDTQYF. CDR3 DNA: TGCGCCAGCAGCCAAGACACTTTTCCGCCTGTCGATACGCAGTATTTT.

The CDR3 loop reads CASSLGVGSNEQFF. DNA of the CDR3: TGTGCCAGCAGCTTGGGTGTGGGGTCCAATGAGCAGTTCTTC. V usage is TRBV7-3 and J usage is TRBJ2-1, with no clear D. The CDR3 loop spans 14 amino acids. Trimming removed 3 bases from V and 6 bases from J, with 12 bases in between. Germline V gene lookup returns CDR1 SGHTA and CDR2 FQGTGA.

This clone came up a few times. The rearrangement uses TRBV7-2 and TRBJ2-7, with D perhaps matching TRBD2 (6 bases). V was shortened by 2 bases and J by 5 bases, with 19 bases between the two germline ends. CDR1 and CDR2 (germline): SGHTA, FQGNSA. The CDR3 contains 16 residues. In nucleotides, the CDR3 is TGTGCCAGCAGCTTATCGGGTCGCGGGGAGTGGGACGAGCAGTACTTC. This codes for CASSLSGRGEWDEQYF. The whole variable domain, remainder taken from reference TRBV7-2 and TRBJ2-7, is GAGVSQSPSNKVTEKGKDVELRCDPISGHTALYWYRQSLGQGLEFLIYFQGNSAPDKSGLPSDRFSAERTGGSVSTLTIQRTQQEDSAVYLCASSLSGRGEWDEQYFGPGTRLTVT.

This rearrangement joins TRBV14 to TRBJ2-1; 8 bases map to TRBD1. Trimming removed 6 bases from V and 3 bases from J; junction bases left unmatched: 7. The CDR3 covers 15 residues. CDR1 is SGHDN and CDR2 is FVKESK in the germline V gene. This chain's CDR3 is CASSPDRGYYNEQFF. CDR3 nucleotides: TGTGCCAGCAGTCCCGACAGGGGTTACTACAATGAGCAGTTCTTC.

A few counts support this clone. The chain employs TRBV10-3 and TRBJ2-3; a possible D gene is TRBD1 (5 bases). CDR3 length: 14 amino acids. CDR1 is ENHRY, CDR2 SYGVKD, per germline. Trimming left V 2 bases short and J 4 bases short, with 10 bases between. CDR3 sequence reads: CAISELDSSDTQYF. The CDR3, as DNA: TGTGCCATCAGTGAGCTAGACAGTTCAGATACGCAGTATTTT.

This chain connects TRBV6-5 to TRBJ2-7; no definite D call. This CDR3 spans 11 amino acids. Per the germline V gene, CDR1 is MNHEY and CDR2 is SVGAGI. Trimming pared 2 bases from V and 5 bases from J, leaving 4 bases between. The CDR3 region has the DNA TGTGCCAGCAGTTACCAAGACGAGCAGTACTTC. Translated, it gives CASSYQDEQYF.